The subject of this entry is one TCR beta chain. The data stem from a study of shared clonotypes between healthy human individuals. The method was immunoSEQ multiplex PCR; TCRdb's version includes in-frame clones alone and lacks a portion of them. Of some 500,000 clones in the sample, about 96% were seen once. The CDR3 runs 14 residues. Germline-derived CDR1 and CDR2 are SQVTM and ANQGSEA. The V and J ends lost 3 bases and 5 bases respectively, with 11 bases between them. The source material was naive CD4+ T cells sorted from blood. Described subset: CD45RA+ positively selected. The TCR was taken from a woman in her 30s in good health. The V gene is TRBV29-1, the J gene TRBJ2-6; the D gene is possibly TRBD2 (5 bases). The CDR3 loop reads CSVDEGTRANVLTF. CDR3 bases: TGCAGCGTTGATGAGGGAACTAGGGCCAACGTCCTGACTTTC.